This T cell receptor beta chain was sequenced for a study of T cells after yellow fever vaccination. Study overall: Fractions containing few cells were prepared with SMART-Seq v4 Ultra Low Input.

The sample holds many counts of this clonotype. The antigen is undetermined. Points from the study as a whole: Weaker in magnitude, the secondary response showed a faster peak on day 5 versus 15.

TCRdb reanalysed the 5' RACE reads using MiXCR and keeps one entry per CDR3 protein. Among about 310,000 distinct CDR3 sequences listed, more than 3% were seen once. The sample here was PBMCs, taken on the day of the yellow fever booster vaccination. This TCR derives from a man between 18 and 29 years old who received the YFV17D yellow fever vaccine.

CDR3: CASSWRAGAQETQYF. As DNA, the CDR3 is TGTGCCAGCAGCTGGAGAGCGGGGGCCCAAGAGACCCAGTACTTC. J is TRBJ2-5 and V is TRBV5-6; 8 bases are a match to TRBD2. Germline V CDR1 and CDR2: SGHDT, YYEEEE. This CDR3 is 15 amino acids long. With V trimmed by 3 bases and J by 1 base, 5 bases remained unmatched.